Listed here are 3 T cell receptor beta chains from one sample, sequenced in a study of T cell repertoires in cytomegalovirus infection (dated by TCRdb to between 2018 and 2021). The reads were generated on an Illumina HiSeq 1500. TCRdb passed the public sequencing reads through fastp at Q25 and MiXCR, retaining productive beta sequences. One record per CDR3 amino acid sequence lists the most common genes and DNA. This sample is represented by hundreds of thousands of distinct CDR3 sequences; about a third of them were singletons. Together, the top ten hold more than 13% of the sample. The sample's treatment or condition label, in plain terms: in vitro stimulation with specific CMV peptide epitopes to enrich CMV-specific T cells. These TCRs' antigens remain unknown. The specimen comprised cultured CD8+ T cells from PBMCs, sampled from culture after CMV antigen stimulation. All receptors come from a human donor in good health (CMV status not recorded). Some clones in this sample may be carry-over from other donors' samples.

This sequence joins TRBV10-3 and TRBJ1-2, with unresolved D. Germline V lookup: CDR1 ENHRY, CDR2 SYGVKD. Deletions cut 6 bases from V and 5 bases from J, with 7 bases between. The CDR3 consists of 11 residues. The CDR3 spells CAIRETYGYTF. The CDR3 bases are TGTGCCATCAGGGAGACTTATGGCTACACCTTC.

This clonotype was counted between two and nine times. The V gene is TRBV10-3, the J gene TRBJ1-5, with D perhaps matching TRBD1 (5 bases). From germline, CDR1 is ENHRY and CDR2 SYGVKD. V was trimmed by 3 bases and J by 7 bases, leaving 13 bases between them. This CDR3 is built from 14 residues. Here the CDR3 reads CAISELGTGQPQHF. In DNA, the CDR3 is TGTGCCATCAGTGAATTAGGCACAGGACAGCCCCAGCATTTT.

This clonotype was recorded a few times. The rearrangement links TRBV27 to TRBJ1-1, with 10 bases lining up with TRBD1. The CDR3 sequence is 17 residues long. Per the germline V gene, CDR1 is MNHEY and CDR2 is SMNVEV (reference sequence). With 5 bases clipped from V and 1 base from J, the junction kept 10 bases outside the gene matches. CDR3 amino acids: CASSHLPGQGPNTEAFF. The CDR3 DNA reads as TGTGCCAGCAGTCACCTACCGGGACAGGGGCCGAACACTGAAGCTTTCTTT.